One and the same sample provided the 17 T cell receptor beta chains below, sequenced in a study of blood T cell repertoires in COVID-19. The data were produced by immunoSEQ multiplex PCR, yet TCRdb's version contains in-frame clones alone and is incomplete. Here the sample spans around 180,000 clones, roughly 78% being singletons. Sequenced sample: peripheral blood. The receptors come from a man between 65 and 85 years old with active or convalescent COVID-19.

Turning to this clone: The same CDR3 arises from other DNA sequences in this sample as well. The rearrangement links TRBV27 to TRBJ1-4, with unresolved D. The V end lost 6 bases, the J end lost 0 bases, and 8 bases lay between the germline ends. The CDR3 length is 14 residues. CDR1 and CDR2 (germline): MNHEY, SMNVEV (reference sequence). The CDR3 reads CASSVSATNEKLFF. The CDR3 nucleotides are TGTGCCAGCAGCGTGAGTGCAACTAATGAAAAACTGTTTTTT. The variable domain in full, with the rest retrieved from reference TRBV27 and TRBJ1-4, is EAQVTQNPRYLITVTGKKLTVTCSQNMNHEYMSWYRQDPGLGLRQIYYSMNVEVTDKGDVPEGYKVSRKEKRNFPLILESPSPNQTSLYFCASSVSATNEKLFFGSGTQLSVL.

Details on this clone: The identical CDR3 is also encoded by other nucleotide sequences in the sample. The chain links TRBV6-2 or TRBV6-3 to TRBJ2-3; D unclear. Trimming took off 6 bases at V and 0 bases at J, with 7 bases between the two ends. Germline loops: CDR1 MNHEY, CDR2 SVGEGT. The CDR3 runs to 13 residues. CDR3 protein: CASSYQSTDTQYF. CDR3 bases: TGTGCCAGCAGCTATCAGAGCACAGATACGCAGTATTTT.

There are a few counts of this clone. The CDR3 DNA reads as TGTGCCAGCTCACCACCGTCTAGCAACGAGCAGTACTTC. Translation gives CASSPPSSNEQYF. This chain joins TRBV18 and TRBJ2-7, with D possibly TRBD2 on 5 matching bases. Trimming stripped 0 bases from V and 5 bases from J, with 8 bases between. Germline V gene sequence: CDR1 KGHSH, CDR2 LQKENI. CDR3 length equals 13 residues. The complete variable domain, with remaining parts taken from reference TRBV18 and TRBJ2-7, reads NAGVMQNPRHLVRRRGQEARLRCSPMKGHSHVYWYRQLPEEGLKFMVYLQKENIIDESGMPKERFSAEFPKEGPSILRIQQVVRGDSAAYFCASSPPSSNEQYFGPGTRLTVT.

The sample holds a few counts of this clone. This chain uses TRBV23-1 with TRBJ2-6, with a tentative D call TRBD1 (5 bases). TRBV23-1 is an ORF, and what it does is uncertain. Trimming left V 4 bases short and J 0 bases short, with 10 bases between. The CDR3 sequence is 16 residues long. The CDR3 nucleotides read TGCGCCAGCAGTCTAACAGGTTACTCTGGGGCCAACGTCCTGACTTTC. Amino acids: CASSLTGYSGANVLTF.

This chain connects TRBV19 to TRBJ1-5; D is unresolved. Germline CDR1 reads LNHDA; CDR2 reads SQIVND (reference sequence). Trimming removed 3 bases from V and 2 bases from J, with 8 bases in between. CDR3 length equals 14 residues. The CDR3 sequence is CASSMLGGNQPQHF. DNA for the CDR3: TGTGCCAGTAGTATGTTGGGAGGCAATCAGCCCCAGCATTTT.

The genes are TRBV3-1 (or the pseudogene TRBV3-2) and TRBJ1-2, with no clear D. The CDR3 covers 11 residues. The V end was cut by 5 bases, the J end by 13 bases, with 14 bases between. In germline, CDR1 is LGHDT, CDR2 YNNKEL (reference sequence). CDR3 nucleotide sequence: TGTGCCAGCAGCTCTTTCCCCAGTACCACCTTC. It codes for CASSSFPSTTF.

DNA for the CDR3: TGTGCCAGCTCCGGGGGGCCAACAGATACGCAGTATTTT. Amino acid sequence: CASSGGPTDTQYF. This rearrangement joins TRBV2 to TRBJ2-3; TRBD2 is a possible D gene (7 bases). V dropped 8 bases and J dropped 3 bases, with 12 bases sitting between them. This CDR3 has 13 amino acids. CDR1 SNHLY and CDR2 FYNNEI come from the germline V gene.

V usage is TRBV5-6 and J usage is TRBJ2-7, with D perhaps matching TRBD1 (5 bases). Germline V gene sequence: CDR1 SGHDT, CDR2 YYEEEE. This CDR3 has 13 amino acids. The germline V and J ends were trimmed by 4 bases and 4 bases, with 12 bases remaining between them. As DNA, the CDR3 is TGTGCCAGCAGCATAGTTGACAGTTACGAGCAGTACTTC. Translated, it gives CASSIVDSYEQYF.

This chain connects TRBV12-5 to TRBJ2-5; a weak D match, TRBD2 (7 bases). The CDR3 consists of 14 residues. Deletions cut 5 bases from V and 5 bases from J, with 15 bases between. CDR1 is LGHNT, CDR2 FRNRAP, per germline. This chain's CDR3 is CASGRAQGGETQYF. CDR3 in DNA: TGTGCTAGTGGTCGCGCACAGGGAGGGGAGACCCAGTACTTC.

V gene TRBV30 combines with J gene TRBJ1-2; D possibly corresponds to TRBD1 (6 bases). This CDR3 contains 13 residues. Germline assignment: CDR1 GTSNPN and CDR2 SVGIG (reference sequence). CDR3 sequence reads: CALDRTFLVGYTF. The CDR3 DNA reads TGTGCATTGGACAGAACATTCCTCGTAGGCTACACCTTC.

The J gene is TRBJ2-1, the V gene TRBV4-3; 14 positions match TRBD2. The germline gives CDR1 LGHNA, CDR2 YSLEER. The CDR3 loop spans 20 amino acids. V dropped 0 bases and J dropped 4; count of bases not matched to a gene: 11. The CDR3, as DNA: TGCGCCAGCAGCCAAGAGGTCGTGGCTGGACTAGCGGGGGGATACAATGAGCAGTTCTTC. The encoded protein is CASSQEVVAGLAGGYNEQFF.

CDR3: CAIRPVGQSYGYTF. For the CDR3, the DNA is TGTGCCATCAGGCCGGTGGGACAGAGCTATGGCTACACCTTC. The J gene is TRBJ1-2, the V gene TRBV10-3, with 7 bases aligning to TRBD1. The CDR3 runs 14 residues. V lost 6 bases and J lost 4; bases outside the gene matches: 8. Germline CDR1 is ENHRY and CDR2 is SYGVKD.

The chain joins TRBV3-1 (or the pseudogene TRBV3-2) to TRBJ2-7, with TRBD2 identical over 10 bases. J gave up 2 bases and V 5 bases, and 6 bases lay outside the gene matches. The CDR3 runs to 15 residues. Looked up from germline, CDR1 is LGHDT and CDR2 is YNNKEL (reference sequence). CDR3 nucleotide sequence: TGTGCCAGCAGCTCTCGTCTAGCGGGAGCCTACGAGCAGTACTTC. Amino acids: CASSSRLAGAYEQYF.

This chain joins TRBV10-2 and TRBJ1-5, with a tentative D call TRBD1 (6 bases). Trimming took 2 bases from V and 7 from J, leaving 12 bases between them. Looked up from germline, CDR1 is WSHSY and CDR2 is SAAADI. The CDR3 is 14 residues long. Here the CDR3 reads CASSEGAGVQPQHF. The CDR3 DNA is TGCGCCAGCAGTGAGGGGGCAGGGGTCCAGCCCCAGCATTTT.

The rearrangement links TRBV7-9 to TRBJ2-1, with a possible D match to TRBD2 (6 bases). This CDR3 region has 15 residues. Looked up from germline, CDR1 is SEHNR and CDR2 is FQNEAQ (reference sequence). The V end lost 1 base, the J end lost 8 bases, and 15 bases lay between the germline ends. The CDR3 loop reads CASSLDPAGLHEQFF. In DNA, the CDR3 is TGTGCCAGCAGCTTAGATCCAGCGGGCCTACATGAGCAGTTCTTC.

This chain uses TRBV13 with TRBJ2-2; unclear D gene. V gave up 5 bases and J gave up 6 bases, with 22 bases separating them. Germline CDR1 reads PRHDT; CDR2 reads FYEKMQ (reference sequence). This CDR3 contains 17 residues. This CDR3 reads CASSLEMGTAHAGELFF. CDR3 nucleotides: TGTGCCAGCAGCCTCGAAATGGGCACTGCCCACGCCGGGGAGCTGTTTTTT.

The chain has TRBV13 and TRBJ1-2; possibly TRBD1 for D (6 bases). There are 13 residues in the CDR3. V lost 4 bases to trimming and J lost 5 bases, with 11 bases between them. Germline V CDR1 and CDR2: PRHDT, FYEKMQ (reference sequence). CDR3 region: CASSWSTGYGYTF. CDR3 nucleotides: TGTGCCAGCAGCTGGTCCACAGGGTATGGCTACACCTTC.